These T cell receptor beta chains were read from a single sample in a study of cytomegalovirus exposure and HLA in healthy donors. Here immunoSEQ multiplex PCR was the method, and the copy in TCRdb shows in-frame clones only, minus some. The sample contains approximately 220,000 clones, roughly 89% of which appear only once. Sequenced input: PBMCs. Source of these receptors: a man aged 18 to 29 in good health and CMV-seronegative. CDR3s include the opening cysteine and the closing phenylalanine or tryptophan. The D gene is left open where the match is weak. Clone size is stated in some rows and not others, as once, few, many or a class when expanded.

J gene,V gene,D gene,clone size,CDR3 protein,CDR3 DNA
TRBJ2-1,TRBV11-2,TRBD2,-,CASSLSAGEYNEQFF,TGTGCCAGCAGCCTCTCGGCGGGGGAGTACAATGAGCAGTTCTTC
TRBJ1-1,TRBV6-4,-,-,CASSDSPAAGRAFF,TGTGCCAGCAGTGACTCACCGGCGGCAGGGCGAGCTTTCTTT
TRBJ2-1,TRBV7-2,TRBD2,-,CASSSRTSGRPDEQFF,TGTGCCAGCAGCTCGAGGACTAGCGGGAGGCCCGATGAGCAGTTCTTC
TRBJ1-6,TRBV19,TRBD1,-,CASSEGARSPLHF,TGTGCCAGTAGCGAGGGGGCGCGTTCACCCCTCCACTTT
TRBJ1-5,TRBV2,-,-,CASTGHPNQPQHF,TGTGCCAGCACGGGACACCCCAATCAGCCCCAGCATTTT
TRBJ2-5,TRBV27,-,-,CASSLRRGGQETQYF,TGTGCCAGCAGTTTAAGGAGGGGGGGGCAAGAGACCCAGTACTTC
TRBJ1-1,TRBV7-2,TRBD1,-,CASSTRTGTMNTEAFF,TGTGCCAGCAGCACTCGGACAGGGACCATGAACACTGAAGCTTTCTTT
TRBJ1-5,TRBV7-3,-,-,CASSTTRGQPQHF,TGTGCCAGCAGCACCACGCGGGGGCAGCCCCAGCATTTT
TRBJ2-7,TRBV6-4,-,-,CASSPQGGMQYEQYF,TGTGCCAGCAGCCCCCAGGGGGGAATGCAATACGAGCAGTACTTC
TRBJ2-7,TRBV7-6,-,-,CASSSKEGPGEQYF,TGTGCCAGCAGCTCAAAAGAAGGGCCAGGGGAGCAGTACTTC
TRBJ2-7,TRBV7-6,-,-,CASSPRSGDEQYF,TGTGCCAGCAGCCCCCGCTCAGGGGACGAGCAGTACTTC
TRBJ1-6,TRBV7-2,TRBD1,-,CASSPGTGPSPLHF,TGTGCCAGCAGCCCCGGGACAGGCCCGTCACCCCTCCACTTT
TRBJ2-1,TRBV27,TRBD2,-,CASSFQKGLLAGGPTYNEQFF,TGTGCCAGCAGTTTCCAAAAGGGCCTACTAGCGGGAGGGCCCACCTACAATGAGCAGTTCTTC
TRBJ1-3,TRBV5-6,-,once,CASSLDSSGNTIYF,TGTGCCAGCAGCTTGGACTCCTCTGGAAACACCATATATTTT
TRBJ2-1,TRBV18,TRBD1,-,CASSKDRYNEQFF,TGTGCCAGCTCAAAGGACAGGTACAATGAGCAGTTCTTC
TRBJ2-6,TRBV5-1,-,once,CASSFRGKMSSGANVLTF,TGCGCCAGCAGCTTTCGGGGAAAGATGAGCTCTGGGGCCAACGTCCTGACTTTC
TRBJ2-2,TRBV7-6,-,once,CASSKGWQTNTGELFF,TGTGCCAGCAGCAAGGGGTGGCAGACGAACACCGGGGAGCTGTTTTTT
TRBJ2-7,TRBV7-9,-,-,CASSLRWGHTVEQYF,TGTGCCAGCAGCTTAAGGTGGGGACACACTGTGGAGCAGTACTTC
TRBJ1-3,TRBV9,-,-,CASSVGGRVSGNTIYF,TGTGCCAGCAGCGTAGGAGGGAGGGTCTCTGGAAACACCATATATTTT
TRBJ2-5,TRBV6-5,-,-,CASSYSYSGGETQYF,TGTGCCAGCAGTTACTCGTACTCCGGGGGAGAGACCCAGTACTTC
TRBJ1-2,TRBV28,-,-,CATAGGYGYTF,TGTGCCACCGCCGGCGGGTATGGCTACACCTTC
TRBJ2-1,TRBV5-1,TRBD2,-,CASSLEGGRNNEQFF,TGCGCCAGCAGCTTGGAGGGCGGGAGGAACAATGAGCAGTTCTTC
TRBJ2-7,TRBV18,-,once,CASSPRDITYEQYF,TGTGCCAGCTCACCAAGGGACATTACCTACGAGCAGTACTTC
TRBJ1-2,TRBV5-6,-,-,CASSHDRGGLGYTF,TGTGCCAGCAGCCACGACCGCGGGGGGTTGGGCTACACCTTC
TRBJ1-2,TRBV27,TRBD1,-,CASSLGYGTGGEGYGYTF,TGTGCCAGCAGTTTGGGGTACGGGACAGGGGGCGAAGGCTATGGCTACACCTTC
TRBJ1-6,TRBV7-6,-,-,CASSLAGVWDSPLHF,TGTGCCAGCAGCTTAGCCGGGGTGTGGGATTCACCCCTCCACTTT
TRBJ1-2,TRBV6-5,TRBD1,-,CASSDRGHGYTF,TGTGCCAGCAGCGACAGGGGGCATGGCTACACCTTC
TRBJ2-1,TRBV15,TRBD2,-,CATSRKLAGGNNEQFF,TGTGCCACCAGCAGGAAATTAGCGGGAGGTAACAATGAGCAGTTCTTC
TRBJ1-5,TRBV6-5,-,-,CASSYQGREPQHF,TGTGCCAGCAGTTACCAGGGAAGGGAGCCCCAGCATTTT
TRBJ1-1,TRBV6-5,-,-,CASRYREQNTEAFF,TGTGCCAGCCGTTACCGGGAGCAAAACACTGAAGCTTTCTTT
TRBJ1-2,TRBV19,-,-,CASNTLQDNIDGYTF,TGTGCCAGCAACACCCTCCAGGACAATATCGATGGCTACACCTTC
TRBJ1-1,TRBV10-2,-,-,CASSIIQGGQAFF,TGCGCCAGCAGTATAATCCAGGGAGGCCAAGCTTTCTTT
TRBJ2-6,TRBV28,TRBD1,-,CASSSRQGALLPGANVLTF,TGTGCCAGCAGTTCTCGACAGGGGGCGCTTTTGCCCGGGGCCAACGTCCTGACTTTC
TRBJ2-2,TRBV18,-,-,CASSPLTTTTGELFF,TGTGCCAGCTCACCACTTACGACAACAACCGGGGAGCTGTTTTTT
TRBJ1-2,TRBV5-1,-,-,CASSPDPRYGYTF,TGCGCCAGCAGCCCAGACCCTAGGTATGGCTACACCTTC
TRBJ2-5,TRBV5-6,-,-,CASILRSRETQYF,TGTGCCAGCATACTCCGGAGTAGAGAGACCCAGTACTTC
TRBJ2-5,TRBV2,-,-,CASSEALARETQYF,TGTGCCAGCAGTGAGGCCCTAGCCAGGGAGACCCAGTACTTC
TRBJ2-1,TRBV28,-,-,CASSLLGPDEQFF,TGTGCCAGCAGTTTGCTGGGGCCGGATGAGCAGTTCTTC
TRBJ1-1,TRBV25-1,-,-,CASRWGLEAFF,TGTGCCAGCAGGTGGGGCCTTGAAGCTTTCTTT
TRBJ1-5,TRBV19,TRBD1,once,CASSGGTGGFQPQHF,TGTGCCAGTAGTGGGGGGACAGGGGGCTTTCAGCCCCAGCATTTT
TRBJ1-5,TRBV28,-,-,CASSLIQRNQPQHF,TGTGCCAGCAGCCTTATACAGAGAAATCAGCCCCAGCATTTT
TRBJ2-7,TRBV27,TRBD2,-,CASSPGTTVEQYF,TGTGCCAGCAGTCCCGGGACTACGGTCGAGCAGTACTTC